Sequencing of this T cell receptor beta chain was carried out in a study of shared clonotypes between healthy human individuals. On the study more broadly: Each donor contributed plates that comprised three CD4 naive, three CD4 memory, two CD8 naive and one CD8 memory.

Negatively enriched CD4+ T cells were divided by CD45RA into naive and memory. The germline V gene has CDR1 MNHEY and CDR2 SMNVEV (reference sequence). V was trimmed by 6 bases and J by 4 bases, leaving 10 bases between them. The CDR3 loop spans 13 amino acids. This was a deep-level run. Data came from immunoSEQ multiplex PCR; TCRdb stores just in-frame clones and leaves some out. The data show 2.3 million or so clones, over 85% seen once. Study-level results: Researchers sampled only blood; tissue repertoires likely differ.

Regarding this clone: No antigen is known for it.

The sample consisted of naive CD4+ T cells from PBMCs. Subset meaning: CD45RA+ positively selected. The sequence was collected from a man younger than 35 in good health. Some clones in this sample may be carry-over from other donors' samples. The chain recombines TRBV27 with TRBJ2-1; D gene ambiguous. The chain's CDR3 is CASRSHGYNEQFF. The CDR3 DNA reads TGTGCCAGCAGGTCGCACGGGTACAATGAGCAGTTCTTC.